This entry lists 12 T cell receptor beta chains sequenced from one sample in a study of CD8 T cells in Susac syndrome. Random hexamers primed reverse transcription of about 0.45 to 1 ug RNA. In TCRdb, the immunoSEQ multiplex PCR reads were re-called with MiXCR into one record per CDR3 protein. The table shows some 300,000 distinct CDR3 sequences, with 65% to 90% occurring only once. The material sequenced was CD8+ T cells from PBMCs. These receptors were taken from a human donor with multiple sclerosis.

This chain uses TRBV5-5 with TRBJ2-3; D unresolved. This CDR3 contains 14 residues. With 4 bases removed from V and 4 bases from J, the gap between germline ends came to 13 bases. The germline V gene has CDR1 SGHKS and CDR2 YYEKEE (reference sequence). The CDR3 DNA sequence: TGTGCCAGCAGCCTCGGGCTACCGGCAGATACGCAGTATTTT. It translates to CASSLGLPADTQYF.

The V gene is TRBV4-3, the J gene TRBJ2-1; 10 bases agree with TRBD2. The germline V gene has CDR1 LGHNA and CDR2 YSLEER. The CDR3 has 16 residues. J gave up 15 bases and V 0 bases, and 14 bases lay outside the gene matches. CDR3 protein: CASSQDRGLAEYLRFF. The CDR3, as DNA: TGCGCCAGCAGCCAAGATCGCGGACTAGCGGAATATCTACGGTTCTTC.

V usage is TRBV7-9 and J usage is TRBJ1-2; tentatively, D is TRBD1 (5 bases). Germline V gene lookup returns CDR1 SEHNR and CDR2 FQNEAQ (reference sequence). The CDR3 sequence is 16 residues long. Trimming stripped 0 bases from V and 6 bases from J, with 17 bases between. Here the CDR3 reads CASSLAVRGMNDGYTF. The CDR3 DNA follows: TGTGCCAGCAGCTTAGCCGTAAGGGGCATGAATGATGGCTACACCTTC.

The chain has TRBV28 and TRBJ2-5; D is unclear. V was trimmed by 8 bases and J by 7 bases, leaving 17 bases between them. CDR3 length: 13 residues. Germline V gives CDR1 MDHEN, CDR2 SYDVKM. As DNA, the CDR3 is TGTGCCAGCGGCCCTTTGGTCCTACCGACCCAGTACTTC. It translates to CASGPLVLPTQYF.

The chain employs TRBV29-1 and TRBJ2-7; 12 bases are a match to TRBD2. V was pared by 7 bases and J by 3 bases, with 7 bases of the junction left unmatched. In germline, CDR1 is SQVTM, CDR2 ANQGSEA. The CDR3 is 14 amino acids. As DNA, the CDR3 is TGCAGCGCCGAGGGACTAGCGGGTCGCTACGAGCAGTACTTC. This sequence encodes CSAEGLAGRYEQYF.

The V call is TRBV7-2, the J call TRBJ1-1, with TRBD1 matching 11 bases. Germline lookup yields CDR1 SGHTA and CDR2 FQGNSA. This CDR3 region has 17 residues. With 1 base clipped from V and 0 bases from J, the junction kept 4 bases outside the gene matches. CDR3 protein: CASSLVDRGRMNTEAFF. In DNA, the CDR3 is TGTGCCAGCAGCTTAGTGGACAGGGGGCGAATGAACACTGAAGCTTTCTTT. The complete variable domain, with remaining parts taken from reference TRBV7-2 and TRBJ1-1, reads GAGVSQSPSNKVTEKGKDVELRCDPISGHTALYWYRQSLGQGLEFLIYFQGNSAPDKSGLPSDRFSAERTGGSVSTLTIQRTQQEDSAVYLCASSLVDRGRMNTEAFFGQGTRLTVV.

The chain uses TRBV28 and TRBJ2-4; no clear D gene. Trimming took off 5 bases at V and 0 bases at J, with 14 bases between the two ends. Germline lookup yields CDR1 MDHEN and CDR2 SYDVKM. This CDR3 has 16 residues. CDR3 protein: CASSPRRTLAKNIQYF. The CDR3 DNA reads TGTGCCAGCAGTCCCAGAAGGACCTTAGCCAAAAACATTCAGTACTTC.

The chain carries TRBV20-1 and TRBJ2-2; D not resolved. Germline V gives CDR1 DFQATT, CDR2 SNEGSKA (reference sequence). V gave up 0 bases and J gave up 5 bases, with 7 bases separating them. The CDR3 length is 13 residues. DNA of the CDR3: TGCAGTGCTAGAGATGGGTCAACCGGGGAGCTGTTTTTT. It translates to CSARDGSTGELFF.

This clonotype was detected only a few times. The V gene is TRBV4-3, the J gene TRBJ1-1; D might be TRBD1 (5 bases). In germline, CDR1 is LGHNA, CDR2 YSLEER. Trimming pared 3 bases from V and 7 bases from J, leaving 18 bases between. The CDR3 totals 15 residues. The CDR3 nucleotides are TGCGCCAGCAGCCACCTCTACGGGGGTGGGGATGAAGCTTTCTTT. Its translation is CASSHLYGGGDEAFF.

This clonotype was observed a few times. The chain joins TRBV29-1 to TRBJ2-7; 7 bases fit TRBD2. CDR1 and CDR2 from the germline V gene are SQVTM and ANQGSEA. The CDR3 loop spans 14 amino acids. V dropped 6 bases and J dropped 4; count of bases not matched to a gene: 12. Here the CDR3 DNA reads TGCAGCGTGGCTACTAGCGCTAAGGGGTACGAGCAGTACTTC. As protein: CSVATSAKGYEQYF.

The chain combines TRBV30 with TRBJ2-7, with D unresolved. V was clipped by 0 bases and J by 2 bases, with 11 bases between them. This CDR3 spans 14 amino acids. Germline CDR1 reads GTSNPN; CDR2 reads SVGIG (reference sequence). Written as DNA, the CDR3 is TGTGCCTGGAGTGTACATAGGCTTGCCTACGAGCAGTACTTC. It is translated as CAWSVHRLAYEQYF.

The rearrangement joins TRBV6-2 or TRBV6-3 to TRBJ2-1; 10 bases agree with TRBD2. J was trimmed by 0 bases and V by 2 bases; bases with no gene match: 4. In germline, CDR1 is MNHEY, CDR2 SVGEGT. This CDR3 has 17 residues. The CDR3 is CASSYEASGSSYNEQFF. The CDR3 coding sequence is TGTGCCAGCAGTTACGAGGCTAGCGGGAGCTCCTACAATGAGCAGTTCTTC.